These T cell receptor beta chains were read from a single sample in a study of T cells in Graves' hyperthyroidism and ophthalmopathy. TCRdb reanalysed the multiplex PCR reads using MiXCR and keeps one entry per CDR3 protein. The sample contains a few hundred thousand distinct CDR3 sequences, less than 25% of which appear only once. The sample taken for sequencing was blood. The receptors here all came from a man aged 18 to 30 with Graves' hyperthyroidism. The CDR3 runs from the conserved cysteine through the conserved F or W. D genes are given only for firm matches. Clone size is not always given. Where it is, it says once, few, many or a class for expanded clones.

d_call j_call v_call clone_size cdr3_aa cdr3_nt
NA TRBJ1-5 TRBV28 many CASLGGNQPQHF TGTGCCAGCCTCGGGGGAAATCAGCCCCAGCATTTT
NA TRBJ2-5 TRBV20-1 few CSASLLIGQETQYF TGCAGTGCTAGTCTACTCATAGGGCAAGAGACCCAGTACTTC
TRBD2 TRBJ2-5 TRBV6-2/TRBV6-3 many CASSPRWGLQETQYF TGTGCCAGCAGTCCCAGGTGGGGACTACAAGAGACCCAGTACTTC
NA TRBJ1-1 TRBV12-3/TRBV12-4 many CASSLEVLNTEAFF TGTGCCAGCAGTTTAGAGGTGCTGAACACTGAAGCTTTCTTT
NA TRBJ1-2 TRBV6-5 NA CASSCSKSGIGYTF TGTGCCAGCAGTTGCTCGAAATCTGGGATTGGCTACACCTTC
NA TRBJ1-2 TRBV4-1 few CASSQGLFAGNGYTF TGCGCCAGCAGCCAAGGGTTATTCGCGGGGAATGGCTACACCTTC
NA TRBJ2-7 TRBV7-8 many CASSSKRITYEQYF TGTGCCAGCAGCTCCAAACGGATTACCTACGAGCAGTACTTC
NA TRBJ1-2 TRBV27 NA CASSAEGSGYTF TGTGCCAGCAGTGCCGAGGGTAGTGGCTACACCTTC
NA TRBJ1-1 TRBV5-1 many CASSFLDDTEAFF TGCGCCAGCAGCTTCCTGGACGACACTGAAGCTTTCTTT
TRBD2 TRBJ2-2 TRBV28 NA CASVAGHTGELFF TGTGCCAGCGTAGCGGGTCACACCGGGGAGCTGTTTTTT
NA TRBJ2-2 TRBV6-2/TRBV6-3 NA CASREWDRYTGGLFF TGTGCCAGCAGGGAATGGGACAGATACACCGGGGGGCTGTTTTTT
NA TRBJ1-3 TRBV7-8 few CASSPGGGLSGNTIYF TGTGCCAGCAGCCCCGGGGGGGGGCTCTCTGGAAACACCATATATTTT
TRBD1 TRBJ1-5 TRBV6-1 NA CASSEAIVTGGDQPQHF TGTGCCAGCAGTGAAGCAATCGTAACAGGGGGCGATCAGCCCCAGCATTTT
TRBD1 TRBJ2-4 TRBV15 few CATSREGDRPAKNIQYF TGTGCCACCAGCAGAGAGGGGGACAGACCAGCCAAAAACATTCAGTACTTC
NA TRBJ1-1 TRBV28 NA CASITGGLSLNTEAFF TGTGCCAGCATTACGGGGGGCTTATCGTTGAACACTGAAGCTTTCTTT
TRBD1 TRBJ1-2 TRBV12-3/TRBV12-4 many CASSLMTGTGTYGYTF TGTGCCAGCAGTCTCATGACCGGGACAGGGACCTATGGCTACACCTTC
NA TRBJ2-5 TRBV27 many CASSLRGARETQYF TGTGCCAGCAGTTTAAGGGGGGCTAGAGAGACCCAGTACTTC
NA TRBJ1-2 TRBV11-1 many CASSLGKGQRDNYGYTF TGTGCCAGCAGCTTAGGAAAAGGACAGCGTGATAACTATGGCTACACCTTC
NA TRBJ1-2 TRBV28 many CASIPRGRYGYTF TGTGCCAGCATCCCGCGGGGTAGATATGGCTACACCTTC
NA TRBJ2-6 TRBV6-5 few CASSYGRASGANVLTF TGTGCCAGCAGTTACGGGCGGGCCTCTGGGGCCAACGTCCTGACTTTC
TRBD1 TRBJ1-1 TRBV6-2/TRBV6-3 few CASSYRTGTYQDTEAFF TGTGCCAGCAGTTACCGGACAGGAACCTATCAGGACACTGAAGCTTTCTTT
NA TRBJ1-1 TRBV6-2/TRBV6-3 NA CASSYRGQRNTEAFF TGTGCCAGCAGTTACCGAGGACAGAGGAACACTGAAGCTTTCTTT
NA TRBJ2-5 TRBV4-1 many CASSHAGGGQETQYF TGCGCCAGCAGCCATGCCGGAGGCGGACAAGAGACCCAGTACTTC
NA TRBJ2-7 TRBV6-5 many CASSYSEGGNEQYF TGTGCCAGCAGTTACTCGGAAGGGGGGAACGAGCAGTACTTC
TRBD1 TRBJ2-7 TRBV5-6 many CASSGGQSPYEQYF TGTGCCAGCAGCGGGGGACAGTCTCCCTACGAGCAGTACTTC
TRBD1 TRBJ2-5 TRBV5-1 NA CASSFEGARETQYF TGCGCCAGCAGCTTCGAGGGGGCGAGGGAGACCCAGTACTTC
NA TRBJ2-7 TRBV4-1 many CASSQDIATYEQYF TGCGCCAGCAGCCAAGATATAGCTACCTACGAGCAGTACTTC
TRBD1 TRBJ2-7 TRBV7-3 NA CASSAWGSTGIYEQYF TGTGCCAGCAGCGCTTGGGGTTCGACAGGGATCTACGAGCAGTACTTC
NA TRBJ2-2 TRBV30 many CAWLTGGHTGELFF TGTGCCTGGCTGACTGGGGGACACACCGGGGAGCTGTTTTTT
NA TRBJ2-3 TRBV7-9 NA CASSLELGADTQYF TGTGCCAGCAGCTTAGAGCTCGGAGCCGATACGCAGTATTTT
NA TRBJ1-1 TRBV20-1 many CSARDRNTEAFF TGCAGTGCTAGGGACAGAAACACTGAAGCTTTCTTT
TRBD1 TRBJ1-1 TRBV12-3/TRBV12-4 many CASSPQGATEAFF TGTGCCAGCAGCCCCCAGGGGGCCACTGAAGCTTTCTTT
NA TRBJ1-3 TRBV30 few CAWRGRGMGNTIYF TGTGCCTGGAGGGGGAGGGGGATGGGAAACACCATATATTTT
TRBD2 TRBJ2-5 TRBV2 many CASSSSFSGGSETQYF TGTGCCAGCAGCTCCAGCTTTAGCGGGGGTTCGGAGACCCAGTACTTC
NA TRBJ1-5 TRBV6-1 many CASSEELWGRVGNQPQHF TGTGCCAGCAGTGAAGAGTTATGGGGCAGGGTGGGCAATCAGCCCCAGCATTTT
NA TRBJ2-7 TRBV27 many CASSLTLDYEQYF TGTGCCAGCAGTTTGACACTGGACTACGAGCAGTACTTC
NA TRBJ1-5 TRBV12-3/TRBV12-4 NA CASSLRISNQPQHF TGTGCCAGCAGTTTACGGATTAGCAATCAGCCCCAGCATTTT
NA TRBJ1-1 TRBV12-3/TRBV12-4 many CASSLRDWRLLSSF TGTGCCAGCAGTCTCCGGGACTGGAGGTTACTTTCTTCCTTT
TRBD1 TRBJ1-5 TRBV6-1 NA CASSGDRRLSNQPQHF TGTGCCAGCAGTGGGGACAGGCGGCTTAGCAATCAGCCCCAGCATTTT
NA TRBJ1-1 TRBV6-1 NA CASSRSGNTEAFF TGTGCCAGCAGTCGTTCGGGGAACACTGAAGCTTTCTTT
NA TRBJ1-3 TRBV30 few CAWSSDIRSGNTIYF TGTGCCTGGAGTTCAGACATACGCTCTGGAAACACCATATATTTT
NA TRBJ1-5 TRBV9 few CASRGGTSNQPQHF TGTGCCAGCAGAGGAGGGACTAGCAATCAGCCCCAGCATTTT
TRBD1 TRBJ2-5 TRBV28 NA CASSDRGVGETQYF TGTGCCAGCAGCGACAGGGGAGTAGGAGAGACCCAGTACTTC
TRBD1 TRBJ2-7 TRBV11-2 many CASSFGTAGYEQYF TGTGCCAGCAGCTTTGGGACAGCCGGCTACGAGCAGTACTTC
NA TRBJ1-2 TRBV28 many CASSLGDTFNYGYTF TGTGCCAGCAGTCTCGGGGACACCTTTAACTATGGCTACACCTTC
NA TRBJ1-1 TRBV5-1 many CASSSLIGDAEAFF TGCGCCAGCAGCTCCCTTATTGGGGACGCTGAAGCTTTCTTT
NA TRBJ1-1 TRBV6-1 many CASSPAGTNTEAFF TGTGCCAGCAGTCCTGCCGGGACAAACACTGAAGCTTTCTTT
NA TRBJ1-1 TRBV19 many CASSAGQTNTEAFF TGTGCCAGTTCAGCGGGCCAGACGAACACTGAAGCTTTCTTT
NA TRBJ1-1 TRBV28 few CASSLLGPTMNTEAFF TGTGCCAGCAGTTTATTGGGTCCGACCATGAACACTGAAGCTTTCTTT
NA TRBJ2-5 TRBV20-1 few CSAERQLETQYF TGCAGTGCTGAAAGACAGTTAGAGACCCAGTACTTC
NA TRBJ2-7 TRBV28 NA CASSFVQGLYEQYF TGTGCCAGCAGTTTTGTCCAGGGCCTCTACGAGCAGTACTTC
NA TRBJ2-1 TRBV20-1 NA CSAPLLGNEQFF TGCAGTGCTCCACTACTGGGGAATGAGCAGTTCTTC
TRBD1 TRBJ2-7 TRBV7-8 few CASSPRQGGNYEQYF TGTGCCAGCAGCCCCCGACAGGGGGGAAACTACGAGCAGTACTTC
NA TRBJ2-7 TRBV7-2 NA CASSGQYF TGTGCCAGCAGCGGACAGTACTTC